The TCR beta chain under discussion was sequenced for a study of circulating CD8 cells and anti-PD-1 response in melanoma. Study details: Response groups: complete/partial responders versus stable/progressive non-responders. Study-level results: Diversity ranked highest in DNEG and lowest in TIGIT subsets. Under 8% of TRB clonotypes were shared between subsets at M1.

V was trimmed by 0 bases and J by 1 base, leaving 9 bases between them. The CDR3 spans 14 residues. Germline-derived CDR1 and CDR2 are SQVTM and ANQGSEA. Using about 15 ng of total RNA, TCR libraries were made with the QIAseq Immune Repertoire TCR panel. MiXCR was run by TCRdb on the reads, yielding one entry per CDR3 protein. The data show about 1,000 distinct CDR3 sequences, approximately 7% seen once. Four subsets defined by PD-1 and/or TIGIT were sorted from live CD3+CD8+TCRalphabeta+ cells. Sample share makes this clonotype medium-sized (0.01 to 0.1%). What it binds is not known. This sequence was found in a human donor with melanoma. The sequencing used CD8+ T cells from PBMCs, collected at baseline or after one month of anti-PD-1 therapy (not recorded which). The chain uses TRBV29-1 and TRBJ2-5; TRBD2 might be the D (5 bases). CDR3 sequence: CSVEDLSAQETQYF. Written as DNA, the CDR3 is TGCAGCGTTGAAGATCTTAGCGCCCAAGAGACCCAGTACTTC. The full variable domain, in which reference TRBV29-1 and TRBJ2-5 provide the parts outside the CDR3, is SAVISQKPSRDICQRGTSLTIQCQVDSQVTMMFWYRQQPGQSLTLIATANQGSEATYESGFVIDKFPISRPNLTFSTLTVSNMSPEDSSIYLCSVEDLSAQETQYFGPGTRLLVL.